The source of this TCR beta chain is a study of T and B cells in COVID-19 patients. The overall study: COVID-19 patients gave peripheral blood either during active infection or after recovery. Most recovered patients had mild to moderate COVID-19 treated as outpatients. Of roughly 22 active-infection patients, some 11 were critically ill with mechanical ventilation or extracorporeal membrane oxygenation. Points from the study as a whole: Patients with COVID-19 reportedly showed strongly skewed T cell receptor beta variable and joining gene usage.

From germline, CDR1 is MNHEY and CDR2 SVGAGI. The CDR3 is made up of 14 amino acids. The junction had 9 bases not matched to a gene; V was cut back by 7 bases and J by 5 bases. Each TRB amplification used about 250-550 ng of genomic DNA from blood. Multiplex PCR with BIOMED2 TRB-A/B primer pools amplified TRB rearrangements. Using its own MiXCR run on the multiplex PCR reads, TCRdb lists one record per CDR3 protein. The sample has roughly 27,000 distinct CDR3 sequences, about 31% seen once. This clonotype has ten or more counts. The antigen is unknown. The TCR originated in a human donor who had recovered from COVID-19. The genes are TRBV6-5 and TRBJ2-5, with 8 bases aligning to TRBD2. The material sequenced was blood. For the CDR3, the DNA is TGTGCCAGCATTTCAAGCGGGAGCGGGGAGACCCAGTACTTC. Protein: CASISSGSGETQYF.